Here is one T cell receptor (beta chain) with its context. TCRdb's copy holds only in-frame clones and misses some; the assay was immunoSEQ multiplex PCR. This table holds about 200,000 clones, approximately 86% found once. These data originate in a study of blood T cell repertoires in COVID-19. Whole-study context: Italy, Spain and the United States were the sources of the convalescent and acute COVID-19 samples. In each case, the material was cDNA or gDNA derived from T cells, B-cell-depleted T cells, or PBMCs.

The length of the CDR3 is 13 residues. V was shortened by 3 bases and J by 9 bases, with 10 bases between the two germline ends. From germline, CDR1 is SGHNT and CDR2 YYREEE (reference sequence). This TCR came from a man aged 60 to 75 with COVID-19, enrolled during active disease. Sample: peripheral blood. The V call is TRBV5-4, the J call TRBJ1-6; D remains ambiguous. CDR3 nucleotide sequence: TGTGCCAGCAGCTGGGGAGACTCTTCACCCCTCCACTTT. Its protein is CASSWGDSSPLHF.